These T cell receptor beta chains were read from a single sample in a study of T cells in Graves' hyperthyroidism and ophthalmopathy. MiXCR, applied by TCRdb to the multiplex PCR reads, yields one record per CDR3 protein. Of hundreds of thousands of distinct CDR3 sequences listed, 11% to 15% are singletons. Sequenced sample: blood. The source is a woman aged 18-29 years with Graves' hyperthyroidism. The conserved cysteine and the conserved F or W are not part of the CDR3 here. Not all rows give a size; the values are once, few, many and, for expanded clones, a class.

j_call,v_call,clone_size,cdr3_length,cdr3_aa
TRBJ2-7,TRBV5-1,.,11,ASSYDRYYEQY
TRBJ2-2,TRBV2,many,14,ASSEARGLVTGELF
TRBJ2-5,TRBV5-6,many,12,ASSYPGQGETQY
TRBJ2-2,TRBV2,.,11,ASSEDSSGELF
TRBJ2-6,TRBV19,few,16,ASSIRRTGASGANVLT
TRBJ2-3,TRBV28,once,12,ASKGPQGTDTQY
TRBJ2-1,TRBV20-1,few,14,SARDETSLMGNEQF
TRBJ2-5,TRBV12-3/TRBV12-4,few,11,ASSQTESGTQY
TRBJ2-7,TRBV29-1,.,11,SVYLAGTYEQY
TRBJ2-7,TRBV30,.,12,AWRSGPTSYEQY
TRBJ1-2,TRBV28,.,10,ASSLAQGVNT
TRBJ2-7,TRBV7-2,many,14,ASSLGGGSTSYEQY
TRBJ2-7,TRBV7-2,.,13,ASSQISSGSYEQY
TRBJ1-2,TRBV9,few,14,ASRGVGGQQSYGYT
TRBJ2-5,TRBV7-9,many,10,ASSLREETQY
TRBJ2-2,TRBV27,few,12,ASSGAGVTGELF
TRBJ2-3,TRBV30,.,13,AWVRDPVGGDTQY
TRBJ1-5,TRBV11-2,.,12,ASNLDRSNQPQH
TRBJ2-1,TRBV28,many,17,ASSLDYALNKPSNNEQF
TRBJ2-1,TRBV20-1,few,14,SATPSGVVPGNEQF
TRBJ2-7,TRBV27,.,15,ASSPLAGGLSSYEQY
TRBJ2-2,TRBV9,.,11,ASSVGTTGELF
TRBJ2-5,TRBV6-1,few,14,ASTPTYDYKQETQY